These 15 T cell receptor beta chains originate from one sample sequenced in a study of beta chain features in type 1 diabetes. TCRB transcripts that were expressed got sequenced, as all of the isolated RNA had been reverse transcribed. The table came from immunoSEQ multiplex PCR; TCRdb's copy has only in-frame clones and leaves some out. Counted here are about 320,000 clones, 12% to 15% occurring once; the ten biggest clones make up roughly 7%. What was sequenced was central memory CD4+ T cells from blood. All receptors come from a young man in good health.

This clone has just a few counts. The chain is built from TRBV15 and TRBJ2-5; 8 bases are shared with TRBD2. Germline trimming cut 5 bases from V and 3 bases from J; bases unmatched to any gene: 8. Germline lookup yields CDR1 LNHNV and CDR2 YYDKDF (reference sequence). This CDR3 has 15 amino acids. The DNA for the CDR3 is TGTGCCACCAGCGGTGGAGCGGGGGTGGAAGAGACCCAGTACTTC. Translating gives CATSGGAGVEETQYF.

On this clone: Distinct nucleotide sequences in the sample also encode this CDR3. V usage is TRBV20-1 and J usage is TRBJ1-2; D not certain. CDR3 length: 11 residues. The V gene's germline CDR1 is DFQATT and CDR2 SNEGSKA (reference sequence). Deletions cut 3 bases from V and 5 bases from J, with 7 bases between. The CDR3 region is CSASPGYGYTF. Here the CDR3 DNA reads TGCAGTGCTAGCCCTGGGTATGGCTACACCTTC.

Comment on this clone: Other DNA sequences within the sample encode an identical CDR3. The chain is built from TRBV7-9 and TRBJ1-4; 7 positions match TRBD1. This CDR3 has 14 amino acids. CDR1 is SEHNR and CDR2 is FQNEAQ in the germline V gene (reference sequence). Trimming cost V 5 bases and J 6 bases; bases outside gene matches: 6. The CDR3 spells CASSPGQGDEKLFF. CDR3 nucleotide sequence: TGTGCCAGCAGCCCAGGTCAGGGGGATGAAAAACTGTTTTTT.

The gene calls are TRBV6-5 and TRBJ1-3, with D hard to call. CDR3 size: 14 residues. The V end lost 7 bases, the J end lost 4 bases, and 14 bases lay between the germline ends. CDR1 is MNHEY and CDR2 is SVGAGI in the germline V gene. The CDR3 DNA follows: TGTGCCAGCAAGGCCGAGGTCTTCGGAAACACCATATATTTT. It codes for CASKAEVFGNTIYF.

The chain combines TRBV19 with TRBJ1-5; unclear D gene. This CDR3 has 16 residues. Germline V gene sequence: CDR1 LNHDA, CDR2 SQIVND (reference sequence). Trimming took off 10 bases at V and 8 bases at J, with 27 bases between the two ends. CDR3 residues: CATRSQADGTGKPQHF. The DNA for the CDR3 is TGTGCCACCCGAAGCCAGGCCGACGGAACCGGGAAGCCCCAGCATTTT. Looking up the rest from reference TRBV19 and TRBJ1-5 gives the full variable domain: DGGITQSPKYLFRKEGQNVTLSCEQNLNHDAMYWYRQDPGQGLRLIYYSQIVNDFQKGDIAEGYSVSREKKESFPLTVTSAQKNPTAFYLCATRSQADGTGKPQHFGDGTRLSIL.

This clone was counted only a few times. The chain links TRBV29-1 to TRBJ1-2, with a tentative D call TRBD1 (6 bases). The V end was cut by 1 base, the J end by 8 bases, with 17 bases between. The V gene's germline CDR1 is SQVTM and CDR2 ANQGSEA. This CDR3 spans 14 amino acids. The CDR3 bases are TGCAGCGTTGAAGGGGCAGGGGCGGCTGAGGGCTACACCTTC. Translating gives CSVEGAGAAEGYTF.

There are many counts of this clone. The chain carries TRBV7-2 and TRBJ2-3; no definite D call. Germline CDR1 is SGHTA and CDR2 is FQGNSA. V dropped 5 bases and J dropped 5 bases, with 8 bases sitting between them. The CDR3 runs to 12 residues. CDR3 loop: CASSPMGDTQYF. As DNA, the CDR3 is TGTGCCAGCAGCCCCATGGGAGATACGCAGTATTTT.

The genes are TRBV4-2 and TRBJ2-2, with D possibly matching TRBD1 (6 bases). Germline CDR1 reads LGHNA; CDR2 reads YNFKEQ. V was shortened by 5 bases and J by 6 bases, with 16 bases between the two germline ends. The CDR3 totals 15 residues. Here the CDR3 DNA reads TGTGCCAGCAGCTTGGCCACAGGGTCCCCCGGGGAGCTGTTTTTT. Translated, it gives CASSLATGSPGELFF.

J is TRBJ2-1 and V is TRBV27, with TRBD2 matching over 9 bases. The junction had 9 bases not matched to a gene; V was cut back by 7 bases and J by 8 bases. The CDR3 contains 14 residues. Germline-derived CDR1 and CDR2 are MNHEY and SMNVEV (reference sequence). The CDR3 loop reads CASMLREGRDEQFF. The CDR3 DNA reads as TGTGCCAGCATGTTGCGGGAGGGCCGGGATGAGCAGTTCTTC.

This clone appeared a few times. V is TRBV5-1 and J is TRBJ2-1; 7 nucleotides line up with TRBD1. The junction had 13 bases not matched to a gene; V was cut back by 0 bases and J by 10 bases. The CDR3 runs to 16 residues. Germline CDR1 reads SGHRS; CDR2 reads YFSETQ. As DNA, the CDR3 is TGCGCCAGCAGCTTGGTTTCGGACAGGAGATCGGTAGAGCAGTTCTTC. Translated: CASSLVSDRRSVEQFF.

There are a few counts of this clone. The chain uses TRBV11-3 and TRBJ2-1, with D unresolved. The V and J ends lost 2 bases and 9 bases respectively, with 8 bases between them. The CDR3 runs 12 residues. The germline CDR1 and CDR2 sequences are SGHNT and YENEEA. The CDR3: CASSLSGLEQFF. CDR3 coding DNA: TGTGCCAGCAGCTTATCGGGCCTTGAGCAGTTCTTC.

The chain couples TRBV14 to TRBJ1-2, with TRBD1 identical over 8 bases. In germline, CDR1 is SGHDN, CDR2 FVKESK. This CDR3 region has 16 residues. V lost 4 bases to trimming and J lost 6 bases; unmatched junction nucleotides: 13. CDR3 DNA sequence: TGTGCCAGCAGCCGGGACGGGACAGGCCGGGGCAATGGCTACACCTTC. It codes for CASSRDGTGRGNGYTF.

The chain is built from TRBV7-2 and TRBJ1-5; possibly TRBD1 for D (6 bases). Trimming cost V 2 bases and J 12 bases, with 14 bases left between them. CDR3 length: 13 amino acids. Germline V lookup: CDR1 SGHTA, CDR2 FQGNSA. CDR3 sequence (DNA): TGTGCCAGCAGCTTACAGTCGAGGGGGGTCCAGCATTTT. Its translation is CASSLQSRGVQHF.

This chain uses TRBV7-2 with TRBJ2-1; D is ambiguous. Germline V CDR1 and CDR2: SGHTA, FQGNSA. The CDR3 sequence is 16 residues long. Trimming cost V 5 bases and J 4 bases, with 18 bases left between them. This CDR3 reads CASSQDHGRNYNEQFF. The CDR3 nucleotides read TGTGCCAGCAGCCAAGACCACGGGCGTAATTACAATGAGCAGTTCTTC.

In DNA, the CDR3 is TGTGCCAGCAGTCCCCAACGGACAGGGGGTTACATGAACACTGAAGCTTTCTTT. Encoded protein: CASSPQRTGGYMNTEAFF. This chain joins TRBV27 and TRBJ1-1, with TRBD1 identical over 10 bases. With V trimmed by 5 bases and J by 0 bases, 12 bases remained unmatched. Germline CDR1 and CDR2: MNHEY and SMNVEV (reference sequence). CDR3 length: 18 amino acids.